Each of the 15 T cell receptor beta chains below was sequenced from the same sample in a study of post-analysis software for immune sequencing data (dated by TCRdb to the mid-2010s). Overall study outcomes, separate from this receptor: Patients showed significantly higher frequencies than controls for roughly five TRBV segments, among them TRBV5-6, TRBV5-1 and TRBV20-1.

Their cognate antigens are unknown. The library relied on PCR. The instrument given in TCRdb is Illumina HiSeq 2500. To reduce PCR and sequencing biases, unique molecular identifiers were incorporated into the TCR beta cDNA libraries. TCRdb trimmed public reads at Q25 via fastp, called clones via MiXCR and kept in-frame beta chains. Each CDR3 protein gets just one entry, which takes the most common genes and DNA from the rows behind it. For this sample there are about 200,000 distinct CDR3 sequences; 29% appear just once. More than 3% of the sample belongs to the ten largest clones. Sequenced sample: blood. These receptors were obtained from a girl between 2 and 17 years old with multiple sclerosis.

This chain connects TRBV6-5 to TRBJ1-4; 8 bases map to TRBD1. CDR3 length: 15 residues. Germline CDR1 MNHEY, CDR2 SVGAGI. V trimming: 0 bases; J trimming: 8 bases; junction bases outside the gene matches: 5. The CDR3 sequence is CASSYSSQGAEKLFF. In DNA, the CDR3 is TGTGCCAGCAGTTACTCGAGTCAGGGGGCGGAAAAACTGTTTTTT.

The gene calls are TRBV5-1 and TRBJ1-4; tentatively, D is TRBD1 (6 bases). CDR1 and CDR2 (germline): SGHRS, YFSETQ. CDR3 size: 14 residues. V was clipped by 4 bases and J by 7 bases, with 14 bases between them. CDR3 bases: TGCGCCAGCAGCCCACAGGGTTCCGGTGAAAAACTGTTTTTT. It encodes CASSPQGSGEKLFF.

The rearrangement links TRBV5-1 to TRBJ1-2, with a tentative D call TRBD1 (5 bases). V lost 4 bases to trimming and J lost 0 bases, with 13 bases between them. Germline values: CDR1 SGHRS, CDR2 YFSETQ. The CDR3 consists of 15 residues. DNA of the CDR3: TGCGCCAGCAGCCTGACGACAGTCACTAACTATGGCTACACCTTC. This gives the protein CASSLTTVTNYGYTF.

This sequence joins TRBV20-1 and TRBJ2-5, with D perhaps matching TRBD1 (5 bases). Trimming removed 0 bases at V and 11 bases at J, with 25 bases between. This CDR3 has 16 residues. Germline CDR1 DFQATT, CDR2 SNEGSKA (reference sequence). The CDR3 sequence is CSARDSWERGYNEQYF. Written as DNA, the CDR3 is TGCAGTGCTAGAGATTCGTGGGAAAGGGGCTACAATGAGCAGTACTTC.

The chain joins TRBV15 to TRBJ2-5; D ambiguous. V was pared by 3 bases and J by 4 bases, with 9 bases between. This CDR3 contains 13 residues. Germline assignment: CDR1 LNHNV and CDR2 YYDKDF (reference sequence). The CDR3 region has the DNA TGTGCCACCAGCAGCCGTGTCGGAGAGACCCAGTACTTC. This sequence encodes CATSSRVGETQYF. The full variable domain, its missing parts supplied by reference TRBV15 and TRBJ2-5, is DAMVIQNPRYQVTQFGKPVTLSCSQTLNHNVMYWYQQKSSQAPKLLFHYYDKDFNNEADTPDNFQSRRPNTSFCFLDIRSPGLGDTAMYLCATSSRVGETQYFGPGTRLLVL.

The J gene is TRBJ1-1, the V gene TRBV4-1; D remains ambiguous. CDR3 length equals 15 residues. Trimming left V 1 base short and J 7 bases short, with 16 bases between. Germline-derived CDR1 and CDR2 are MGHRA and YSYEKL. CDR3 sequence: CASSQVASWTGEAFF. CDR3 bases: TGCGCCAGCAGCCAAGTGGCCAGCTGGACGGGTGAAGCTTTCTTT.

This clonotype was counted many times. The rearrangement uses TRBV6-1 and TRBJ1-2, with D perhaps matching TRBD1 (6 bases). Trimming pared 3 bases from V and 3 bases from J, leaving 14 bases between. This CDR3 contains 15 residues. The germline V gene encodes CDR1 MNHNS and CDR2 SASEGT. The CDR3 sequence: CASSDPGAAHYGYTF. CDR3 sequence (DNA): TGTGCCAGCAGTGACCCAGGGGCAGCACACTATGGCTACACCTTC.

This clonotype was counted at least ten times. The V call is TRBV4-1, the J call TRBJ2-1; TRBD1 aligns across 7 bases. The length of the CDR3 is 17 residues. The V segment lost 0 bases and the J segment 0 bases; nucleotides outside the gene matches: 5. Germline assignment: CDR1 MGHRA and CDR2 YSYEKL. CDR3 nucleotide sequence: TGCGCCAGCAGCCAAGATCTGGCAGGGGGCTCCTACAATGAGCAGTTCTTC. Amino acid sequence: CASSQDLAGGSYNEQFF.

In this sample, this clonotype turned up a few times. The chain carries TRBV2 and TRBJ2-1; 7 nucleotides match TRBD2. The CDR3 has 15 amino acids. V dropped 6 bases and J dropped 5; count of bases not matched to a gene: 10. Germline V gene sequence: CDR1 SNHLY, CDR2 FYNNEI. For the CDR3, the DNA is TGTGCCAGCAGGTCCACTAGCGAGGGGAACAATGAGCAGTTCTTC. It is translated as CASRSTSEGNNEQFF.

This clonotype was observed many times. The CDR3 is CASKAAGGNEQYF. The CDR3 nucleotides are TGTGCCAGCAAGGCAGCGGGAGGCAACGAGCAGTACTTC. The chain combines TRBV7-9 with TRBJ2-7; 9 nucleotides match TRBD2. Germline-derived CDR1 and CDR2 are SEHNR and FQNEAQ (reference sequence). V lost 7 bases to trimming and J lost 5 bases; unmatched junction nucleotides: 6. There are 13 residues in the CDR3.

This chain links TRBV5-1 with TRBJ1-1, with 8 bases identical to TRBD1. Germline V gives CDR1 SGHRS, CDR2 YFSETQ. Losses at the gene ends were 4 bases for V and 1 base for J; bases not matched to a gene: 6. This CDR3 spans 15 amino acids. The CDR3 reads CASSPGQGSNTEAFF. In DNA form, the CDR3 reads TGCGCCAGCAGCCCCGGACAGGGCTCGAACACTGAAGCTTTCTTT. The full variable domain, in which reference TRBV5-1 and TRBJ1-1 provide the parts outside the CDR3, is KAGVTQTPRYLIKTRGQQVTLSCSPISGHRSVSWYQQTPGQGLQFLFEYFSETQRNKGNFPGRFSGRQFSNSRSEMNVSTLELGDSALYLCASSPGQGSNTEAFFGQGTRLTVV.

A remark on this clonotype: This clone may be a read error of a much larger clone one base away. The chain uses TRBV15 and TRBJ2-7; 7 bases align to TRBD2. Germline V gene sequence: CDR1 LNHNV, CDR2 YYDKDF (reference sequence). This CDR3 region has 15 residues. CDR3 region: CAISRDRGGNYEQYF. In DNA form, the CDR3 reads TGTGCCATCAGCAGAGATCGGGGAGGGAACTACGAGCAGTACTTC.

For this clonotype: This may come from a read error, since a much larger clone is one base off. This chain uses TRBV12-3 or TRBV12-4 with TRBJ2-3; weak D call: TRBD2 (5 bases). This CDR3 comprises 16 residues. CDR3 in amino acids: CASTSWAQASTDAQYF. The CDR3 nucleotides read TGTGCCAGCACTTCTTGGGCCCAGGCTAGCACAGATGCGCAGTATTTT.

The CDR3 nucleotides are TGCAGTGCTAGAGACGGGCAGCCCCAGCATTTT. Amino acid sequence: CSARDGQPQHF. The chain carries TRBV20-1 and TRBJ1-5; D unresolved. Deletions cut 0 bases from V and 7 bases from J, with 4 bases between. The CDR3 totals 11 residues. Per the germline V gene, CDR1 is DFQATT and CDR2 is SNEGSKA (reference sequence).

The chain carries TRBV7-2 and TRBJ2-3, with D unresolved. Germline V gene sequence: CDR1 SGHTA, CDR2 FQGNSA. The CDR3 runs 12 residues. V was cut by 5 bases and J by 6 bases, with 9 bases left in between. This chain's CDR3 is CASSPTQDTQYF. CDR3 bases: TGTGCCAGCAGCCCGACGCAGGATACGCAGTATTTT.